These 6 T cell receptor beta chains were all obtained from the same sample, sequenced in a study of molecular identifiers for immune sequencing clone quantification. TCRdb ran MiXCR on the PCR reads and lists one entry per CDR3 protein. The sample consists of more than 95,000 distinct CDR3 sequences, approximately 24% of them appearing once. Sequencing input: naive CD8+ T cells from blood, with Jurkat cell RNA spiked in. Subset denoted: FACS-sorted CD8+CD4-CCR7+CD45RA+ naive T cells. The origin of the receptors is a human donor in good health. Some libraries in this study had Jurkat cell RNA spiked in.

For this clonotype: A much more abundant neighbour one base away suggests this may be a read error. The CDR3 sequence: CASCPPVEDTQYF. Here the CDR3 DNA reads TGTGCCAGCTGCCCGCCGGTAGAAGATACGCAGTATTTT. J is TRBJ2-3 and V is TRBV11-3; D uncertain. Germline V gives CDR1 SGHNT, CDR2 YENEEA. CDR3 size: 13 residues. Between the trimmed V and J ends, which lost 8 bases and 5 bases, there was a span of 14 bases. The entire variable domain, with the rest obtained from reference TRBV11-3 and TRBJ2-3, is as follows: EAGVVQSPRYKIIEKKQPVAFWCNPISGHNTLYWYLQNLGQGPELLIRYENEEAVDDSQLPKDRFSAERLKGVDSTLKIQPAELGDSAVYLCASCPPVEDTQYFGPGTRLTVL.

This clonotype came up a few times. This clone may be a read error of a much larger clone one base away. The genes are TRBV11-2 and TRBJ2-7; a possible D gene is TRBD2 (6 bases). Germline V CDR1 and CDR2: SGHAT, FQNNGV. V was clipped by 5 bases and J by 6 bases, with 20 bases between them. CDR3 length: 15 residues. This chain's CDR3 is CASSTFAGTACEQYF. The CDR3 coding sequence is TGTGCCAGCAGCACCTTTGCCGGGACTGCATGCGAGCAGTACTTC.

Turning to this clonotype: Just one base apart from a much larger clone, this may be a read error. CDR3 coding DNA: TGCGCCAGCCGCATCGGGGCTAGCGGACTCTACGAGCAGTACTTC. Translating gives CASRIGASGLYEQYF. This chain joins TRBV5-1 and TRBJ2-7; 7 bases are a match to TRBD2. In germline, CDR1 is SGHRS, CDR2 YFSETQ. Trimming took 7 bases from V and 3 from J; bases not matched to a gene: 13. The CDR3 has 15 amino acids.

This clonotype showed up just a few times. V and J are TRBV24-1 and TRBJ1-5; D uncertain. Between the trimmed V and J ends, which lost 3 bases and 1 base, there was a span of 12 bases. The CDR3 covers 16 residues. Germline CDR1 KGHDR, CDR2 SFDVKD. The CDR3 spells CATSDQSRESNQPQHF. CDR3 nucleotides: TGTGCCACCAGTGATCAATCCCGGGAGAGCAATCAGCCCCAGCATTTT.

Regarding this clonotype: Likely a read error: the CDR3 ends without its conserved phenylalanine or tryptophan. DNA for the CDR3: TGTGCCAGTAGTATAGTGGCCGATGCCTACGAGCAGTACATC. It is translated as CASSIVADAYEQYI. This chain connects TRBV19 to TRBJ2-7; D remains ambiguous. V lost 1 base, J lost 2 bases, and 9 bases lay in between. CDR3 length: 14 residues. Germline loops: CDR1 LNHDA, CDR2 SQIVND (reference sequence).

V usage is TRBV5-6 and J usage is TRBJ2-1; D may match TRBD1 or TRBD2 (5 bases each). V gave up 3 bases and J gave up 1 base, with 11 bases separating them. The CDR3 sequence is 15 residues long. CDR1 and CDR2 from the germline V gene are SGHDT and YYEEEE. The CDR3: CASSWGGSSYNEQFF. The CDR3 DNA follows: TGTGCCAGCAGCTGGGGCGGGTCTTCCTACAATGAGCAGTTCTTC.